This is a list of T cell receptor beta chains from one sample in a study of blood T cell repertoires in COVID-19. Produced via immunoSEQ multiplex PCR; TCRdb's table is partial and in-frame only. This repertoire shows roughly 90,000 clones, about 85% found once; its top ten account for 3%. The sample was peripheral blood. Every receptor here comes from a woman at least 80 years old with COVID-19, enrolled during active disease. Each CDR3 is given with its conserved first and last residue. Each record gives: clone size, J gene, D gene, V gene, CDR3 protein, CDR3 DNA. A D gene is named only where the DNA matches it firmly. Size is omitted from some rows. Given values are once, few, many or a class for expanded clones.

abundance: .
j_gene: TRBJ2-5
d_gene: TRBD1
v_gene: TRBV30
CDR3aa: CAWTAGTVEIEYF
CDR3nt: TGTGCCTGGACCGCCGGGACAGTTGAGATTGAGTACTTC

abundance: .
j_gene: TRBJ2-1
d_gene: .
v_gene: TRBV2
CDR3aa: CASSEHQAPKFF
CDR3nt: TGTGCCAGCAGTGAACATCAGGCCCCGAAGTTCTTC

abundance: .
j_gene: TRBJ2-5
d_gene: TRBD2
v_gene: TRBV18
CDR3aa: CASSPTVGLAVQETQYF
CDR3nt: TGTGCCAGCTCACCCACCGTGGGACTAGCGGTCCAAGAGACCCAGTACTTC

abundance: few
j_gene: TRBJ2-7
d_gene: .
v_gene: TRBV6-6
CDR3aa: CASTPTFSYEQYF
CDR3nt: TGTGCCAGCACCCCGACATTCTCCTACGAGCAGTACTTC

abundance: .
j_gene: TRBJ1-5
d_gene: TRBD1
v_gene: TRBV24-1
CDR3aa: CATSASGQGYSNQPQHF
CDR3nt: TGTGCCACCAGTGCCTCGGGACAGGGGTATAGCAATCAGCCCCAGCATTTT

abundance: .
j_gene: TRBJ2-3
d_gene: .
v_gene: TRBV6-4
CDR3aa: CASSASGAGSTDTQYF
CDR3nt: TGTGCCAGCAGCGCCTCGGGAGCGGGTAGCACAGATACGCAGTATTTT

abundance: .
j_gene: TRBJ1-2
d_gene: .
v_gene: TRBV6-1
CDR3aa: CASSEALGSNYGYTF
CDR3nt: TGTGCCAGCAGTGAAGCGTTGGGCAGTAACTATGGCTACACCTTC

abundance: .
j_gene: TRBJ2-5
d_gene: TRBD2
v_gene: TRBV19
CDR3aa: CASTASQRGAETQYF
CDR3nt: TGTGCCAGTACCGCCTCACAGCGGGGAGCTGAGACCCAGTACTTC

abundance: .
j_gene: TRBJ1-5
d_gene: .
v_gene: TRBV19
CDR3aa: CASKGGFNQPQHF
CDR3nt: TGTGCCAGTAAGGGAGGCTTCAATCAGCCCCAGCATTTT

abundance: once
j_gene: TRBJ1-2
d_gene: TRBD1
v_gene: TRBV28
CDR3aa: CASSLRRGERGYTF
CDR3nt: TGTGCCAGCAGTTTGCGCAGGGGGGAGAGGGGCTACACCTTC

abundance: .
j_gene: TRBJ2-3
d_gene: TRBD2
v_gene: TRBV7-2
CDR3aa: CASSSTSGYTDTQYF
CDR3nt: TGTGCCAGCAGCTCGACTAGCGGTTACACAGATACGCAGTATTTT

abundance: once
j_gene: TRBJ1-6
d_gene: .
v_gene: TRBV27
CDR3aa: CASSLWVGGPLHF
CDR3nt: TGTGCCAGCAGTTTATGGGTGGGAGGACCCCTCCACTTT

abundance: .
j_gene: TRBJ1-2
d_gene: .
v_gene: TRBV5-1
CDR3aa: CASGTRRGPNYGYTF
CDR3nt: TGCGCCAGCGGTACCCGGAGGGGTCCTAACTATGGCTACACCTTC

abundance: once
j_gene: TRBJ1-2
d_gene: .
v_gene: TRBV19
CDR3aa: CASSPNRVLFYGYTF
CDR3nt: TGTGCCAGTAGTCCAAACAGGGTGTTATTCTATGGCTACACCTTC

abundance: few
j_gene: TRBJ2-3
d_gene: TRBD2
v_gene: TRBV19
CDR3aa: CASSTAGGGRSDTQYF
CDR3nt: TGTGCCAGTAGTACTGCGGGGGGTGGGCGATCAGATACGCAGTATTTT

abundance: .
j_gene: TRBJ2-7
d_gene: TRBD2
v_gene: TRBV5-5
CDR3aa: CASSPSGPYEQYF
CDR3nt: TGTGCCAGCAGCCCTAGCGGGCCGTACGAGCAGTACTTC

abundance: .
j_gene: TRBJ2-7
d_gene: TRBD1
v_gene: TRBV6-4
CDR3aa: CASSDPEEVQGDSYEQYF
CDR3nt: TGTGCCAGCAGTGACCCTGAGGAGGTACAGGGGGACTCCTACGAGCAGTACTTC

abundance: .
j_gene: TRBJ2-1
d_gene: TRBD2
v_gene: TRBV5-1
CDR3aa: CASSSLLADNEQFF
CDR3nt: TGCGCCAGCAGCTCGTTACTAGCGGACAATGAGCAGTTCTTC